These 8 T cell receptor beta chains were all obtained from the same sample, sequenced in a study of T cell responses to AZD1222 COVID-19 vaccine. Some clones are missing from TCRdb's copy, which holds only in-frame ones; the method was immunoSEQ multiplex PCR. The sample includes nearly 110,000 clones, about nine tenths seen only once; the top ten take over 7%. Sequencing was performed on peripheral blood, taken 28 days after the second AZD1222 dose. The receptors were sampled from an adult who received the AZD1222 COVID-19 vaccine.

This clone was counted a single time. This sequence joins TRBV30 and TRBJ1-6; TRBD1 agrees at 7 bases. The V gene's germline CDR1 is GTSNPN and CDR2 SVGIG (reference sequence). This CDR3 is 14 amino acids long. V trimming: 0 bases; J trimming: 8 bases; junction bases outside the gene matches: 4. The CDR3 DNA reads TGTGCCTGGAGTGTAAGACAGGGTTATTCACCCCTCCACTTT. This encodes CAWSVRQGYSPLHF.

J is TRBJ1-2 and V is TRBV18; 8 bases match TRBD1. Per the germline V gene, CDR1 is KGHSH and CDR2 is LQKENI. CDR3 length: 14 residues. The V and J ends lost 2 bases and 4 bases, in that order; junction bases with no gene match: 3. Written as DNA, the CDR3 is TGTGCCAGCTCACCAAGGGGACAGGCCTATGGCTACACCTTC. Amino acid sequence: CASSPRGQAYGYTF.

In DNA form, the CDR3 reads TGTGCCAGCAGCTTAGGTCACCCGAACACCGGGGAGCTGTTTTTT. Amino acids: CASSLGHPNTGELFF. The chain employs TRBV7-9 and TRBJ2-2; D not certain. Deletions cut 1 base from V and 0 bases from J, with 6 bases between. Germline values: CDR1 SEHNR, CDR2 FQNEAQ (reference sequence). This CDR3 has 15 residues.

This chain uses TRBV7-2 with TRBJ1-5, with D hard to call. From germline, CDR1 is SGHTA and CDR2 FQGNSA. Trimming shortened V by 3 bases and J by 4 bases, and 7 bases separated the two germline ends. This CDR3 comprises 13 residues. The CDR3 DNA follows: TGTGCCAGCAGCTTTAACGATAATCAGCCCCAGCATTTT. Its protein product is CASSFNDNQPQHF.

The V gene is TRBV28, the J gene TRBJ1-1; no clear D gene. CDR3 size: 18 residues. Germline V gene data show CDR1 as MDHEN and CDR2 as SYDVKM. Trimming removed 1 base at V and 0 bases at J, with 18 bases between. In DNA, the CDR3 is TGTGCCAGCAGTTTATATTCCAGGCCAGGACTTATGAACACTGAAGCTTTCTTT. This encodes CASSLYSRPGLMNTEAFF.

The chain has TRBV14 and TRBJ1-3; D is possibly TRBD1 (6 bases). V lost 4 bases and J lost 6, with 7 bases in between. The length of the CDR3 is 12 residues. The germline V gene has CDR1 SGHDN and CDR2 FVKESK. The CDR3 is CASSPGVNTIYF. Here the CDR3 DNA reads TGTGCCAGCAGCCCAGGGGTAAACACCATATATTTT.

This chain uses TRBV19 with TRBJ2-3; TRBD2 matches at 14 bases. Germline trimming cut 5 bases from V and 3 bases from J; bases unmatched to any gene: 4. Per the germline V gene, CDR1 is LNHDA and CDR2 is SQIVND (reference sequence). This CDR3 comprises 16 residues. CDR3 amino acids: CASSPGTSGGTDTQYF. CDR3 coding DNA: TGTGCCAGTAGTCCGGGGACTAGCGGGGGTACAGATACGCAGTATTTT.

The chain couples TRBV18 to TRBJ1-4; 7 positions agree with TRBD1. CDR3 length: 13 amino acids. The germline gives CDR1 KGHSH, CDR2 LQKENI. The V gene end was trimmed by 8 bases and the J gene end by 3 bases; junction bases not matched to a gene: 3. CDR3 residues: CASGQASNEKLFF. The CDR3 DNA reads as TGTGCCAGCGGACAGGCTTCTAATGAAAAACTGTTTTTT.